A selection of T cell receptor beta chains follows, all from one sample in a study of Ad26.COV2.S vaccination and SARS-CoV-2 variants. Using immunoSEQ multiplex PCR, the repertoire was profiled, and TCRdb retains in-frame clones only, with some absent. In the table there are approximately 480,000 clones, around 85% of which are singletons. This specimen was peripheral blood, taken in a trial of Ad26.COV2.S vaccine versus placebo. The receptor source for this set is a person between 18 and 65 years old who received the Ad26.COV2.S COVID-19 vaccine or a placebo. CDR3s include the opening cysteine and the closing phenylalanine or tryptophan. D genes are given only for firm matches. Clone size is shown for a subset of rows, as once, few, many or a class of expanded clone.

.	TRBJ1-1	TRBV19	.	CASSIFIGSSAQPNTEAFF	TGTGCCAGTAGTATATTTATCGGGTCGTCAGCCCAACCGAACACTGAAGCTTTCTTT
.	TRBJ2-2	TRBV27	.	CASSLLAGANTGELFF	TGTGCCAGCAGTTTATTGGCAGGGGCGAACACCGGGGAGCTGTTTTTT
TRBD1	TRBJ2-6	TRBV10-1	.	CASNSNRLGRQGVCSGANVLTF	TGCGCCAGCAACAGCAACCGGTTGGGAAGACAGGGGGTGTGCTCTGGGGCCAACGTCCTGACTTTC
TRBD1	TRBJ2-6	TRBV4-1	.	CASSQVEGAGLGANVLTF	TGCGCCAGCAGCCAAGTAGAGGGGGCCGGACTTGGGGCCAACGTCCTGACTTTC
.	TRBJ2-2	TRBV2	.	CASSRTPNTGELFF	TGTGCCAGCAGCAGAACTCCGAACACCGGGGAGCTGTTTTTT
.	TRBJ2-3	TRBV2	.	CASSDGAGNTDTQYF	TGTGCCAGCAGTGACGGAGCGGGCAACACAGATACGCAGTATTTT
.	TRBJ2-1	TRBV5-1	.	CASSFTNEQFF	TGCGCCAGCAGCTTTACGAATGAGCAGTTCTTC
.	TRBJ1-4	TRBV19	.	CASSTRGVGTNEKLFF	TGTGCCAGTAGTACCCGAGGCGTAGGGACTAATGAAAAACTGTTTTTT
.	TRBJ1-2	TRBV6-1	.	CASSEGVEGVRYTF	TGTGCCAGCAGTGAGGGGGTGGAGGGGGTTCGCTACACCTTC
TRBD2	TRBJ2-1	TRBV6-1	.	CASSEALAGDNEQFF	TGTGCCAGCAGTGAAGCACTAGCGGGGGACAATGAGCAGTTCTTC
.	TRBJ1-1	TRBV6-1	.	CASSEAGGRTEAFF	TGTGCCAGCAGTGAGGCAGGAGGGCGGACTGAAGCTTTCTTT
.	TRBJ2-1	TRBV6-5	.	CASTLGFEQFF	TGTGCCAGCACCCTGGGTTTCGAGCAGTTCTTC
TRBD2	TRBJ2-1	TRBV13	.	CASSSGGLLAGVHNEQFF	TGTGCCAGCAGCTCGGGGGGATTACTAGCGGGAGTGCACAATGAGCAGTTCTTC
TRBD1	TRBJ1-2	TRBV28	.	CATWQGDLGGYTF	TGTGCCACCTGGCAGGGGGATCTGGGGGGCTACACCTTC
.	TRBJ1-5	TRBV28	.	CASSLGAHLTVMGGDQPQHF	TGTGCCAGCAGTTTAGGGGCCCATTTGACGGTTATGGGGGGCGATCAGCCCCAGCATTTT
TRBD2	TRBJ2-7	TRBV20-1	.	CSASLAGGYEQYF	TGCAGTGCTAGTCTAGCGGGAGGCTACGAGCAGTACTTC
TRBD2	TRBJ2-4	TRBV5-4	once	CASSLARGGPANIQYF	TGTGCCAGCAGCTTGGCCCGGGGGGGGCCCGCCAACATTCAGTACTTC
.	TRBJ1-4	TRBV9	.	CASSVGGWPDEKLFF	TGTGCCAGCAGCGTGGGGGGATGGCCTGATGAAAAACTGTTTTTT
TRBD2	TRBJ2-3	TRBV7-8	.	CASSLTSTTDTQYF	TGTGCCAGCAGCTTGACTAGCACCACAGATACGCAGTATTTT
.	TRBJ1-2	TRBV5-1	.	CASSLMLGPEGYTF	TGCGCCAGCAGCTTGATGCTGGGGCCCGAAGGCTACACCTTC
.	TRBJ2-4	TRBV19	.	CASSIQDIQYF	TGTGCCAGTAGTATACAAGACATTCAGTACTTC
.	TRBJ2-7	TRBV14	.	CASSRVRRGEQYF	TGTGCCAGCAGCCGGGTTCGCCGAGGCGAGCAGTACTTC
.	TRBJ2-7	TRBV6-5	.	CASSKTRGQYEQYF	TGTGCCAGCAGTAAGACTAGGGGGCAGTACGAGCAGTACTTC
.	TRBJ2-6	TRBV7-8	.	CASSLRRAGTHGANVLTF	TGTGCCAGCAGCTTAAGAAGGGCAGGGACCCATGGGGCCAACGTCCTGACTTTC
TRBD1	TRBJ2-4	TRBV29-1	.	CSVLEGGQMDF	TGCAGCGTTTTGGAAGGGGGACAGATGGACTTC
.	TRBJ2-3	TRBV7-8	once	CASSVDGTRLSTDTQYF	TGTGCCAGCAGCGTTGATGGGACTCGACTAAGCACAGATACGCAGTATTTT
TRBD1	TRBJ1-1	TRBV4-2	.	CASSPPGQLQNTEAFF	TGTGCCAGCAGCCCTCCGGGACAGCTACAGAACACTGAAGCTTTCTTT
TRBD2	TRBJ2-7	TRBV4-1	.	CASSQASGRQQYF	TGCGCCAGCAGCCAGGCTAGCGGGAGGCAGCAGTACTTC
.	TRBJ1-1	TRBV18	few	CASSPTGGGTEAFF	TGTGCCAGCTCACCAACAGGAGGTGGCACTGAAGCTTTCTTT
.	TRBJ1-6	TRBV6-6	.	CASSRNQGEALHF	TGTGCCAGCAGCCGCAACCAGGGAGAGGCCCTCCACTTT
.	TRBJ1-2	TRBV7-6	.	CASRPSPSVPYGYTF	TGTGCCAGCAGGCCCAGTCCCAGCGTCCCCTATGGCTACACCTTC
TRBD2	TRBJ2-1	TRBV29-1	.	CSVERSSGVNEQFF	TGCAGCGTTGAAAGGTCTAGCGGAGTCAATGAGCAGTTCTTC